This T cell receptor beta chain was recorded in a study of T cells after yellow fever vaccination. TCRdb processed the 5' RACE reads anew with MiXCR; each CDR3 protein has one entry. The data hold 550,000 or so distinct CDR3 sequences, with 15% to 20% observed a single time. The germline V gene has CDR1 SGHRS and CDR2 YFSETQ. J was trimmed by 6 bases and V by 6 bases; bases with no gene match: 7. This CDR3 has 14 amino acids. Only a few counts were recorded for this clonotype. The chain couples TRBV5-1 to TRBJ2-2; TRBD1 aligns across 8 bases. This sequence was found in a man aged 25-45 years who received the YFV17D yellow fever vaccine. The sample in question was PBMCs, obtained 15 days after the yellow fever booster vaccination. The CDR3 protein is CASIRTGLPGELFF. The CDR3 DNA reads TGCGCCAGCATAAGGACAGGGCTTCCCGGGGAGCTGTTTTTT.